This T cell receptor (beta chain) comes out of a study of T-cell memory formation after mild COVID-19. Study as a whole: There were largely donor-specific TCR clusters.

This clonotype was picked up a small number of times. Its antigen is as yet unknown. TCRdb re-analysed the 5' RACE reads in MiXCR, keeping a single row per CDR3 protein. The repertoire includes about 360,000 distinct CDR3 sequences, roughly 14% of them detected once, and around 21% sits in the top ten. Overall study results and limits: Later expanders leaned CD4+, whereas clones that contracted between day 15 and 85 were balanced CD4/CD8.

Germline CDR1 is MNHEY and CDR2 is SVGAGI. V was shortened by 8 bases and J by 6 bases, with 10 bases between the two germline ends. The CDR3 has 11 amino acids. The TCR originated in a man younger than 30 who had mild COVID-19 (a few samples of this study predate the infection). Cell type and time point are not known. The gene calls are TRBV6-5 and TRBJ1-1; TRBD1 is a possible D gene (5 bases). The sequenced material came from PBMCs or a T cell subset sorted from them (not recorded which). This CDR3 reads CASGWGAEAFF. CDR3 nucleotide sequence: TGTGCCAGCGGATGGGGGGCTGAAGCTTTCTTT.